A selection of T cell receptor beta chains follows, all from one sample in a study of CD8+CD57+ T cells in acquired aplastic anemia. From the reads, TCRdb called clonotypes with MiXCR, one entry per CDR3 protein. Seen here are around 200,000 distinct CDR3 sequences, nearly 65% observed once, and the top ten hold under 55%. The source material was sorted CD4+, CD8+, or CD8+CD57+ T cells (not recorded which) from PBMCs. These receptors originate from a human donor with aplastic anemia. Each CDR3 is given without its conserved first and last residue.

TRBV5-1	TRBJ2-7	ASSLGGDYEQY
TRBV7-9	TRBJ2-7	ASSPRISQGAVGEQY
TRBV19	TRBJ2-1	ASSPGLAHNEQF
TRBV15	TRBJ1-3	ATSSREGSGNTIY
TRBV2	TRBJ1-5	ASSVGESNQPQH
TRBV5-1	TRBJ1-3	ASSPDRARNTIY
TRBV10-2	TRBJ2-6	ASIRAGANVLT
TRBV7-9	TRBJ2-1	ASSTGGPSNEQF
TRBV7-3	TRBJ2-7	ASSLGDRGTYEQY
TRBV15	TRBJ1-3	ATSKPGYGGNTIY
TRBV12-3/TRBV12-4	TRBJ2-2	ASSPSVQNTGELF
TRBV7-6	TRBJ2-7	ASSPRPWGTYEQY
TRBV7-6	TRBJ2-5	ASSLKETQY
TRBV7-9	TRBJ2-3	ASSLAPDTQY
TRBV24-1	TRBJ1-2	ATSERQGEYT
TRBV2	TRBJ1-6	ASRQGGPRSPLH
TRBV7-8	TRBJ2-5	ASSPEGWETQY
TRBV10-1	TRBJ2-1	ASSAPRRGDHNEQF
TRBV7-4	TRBJ1-5	ASSSTQGNQPQH
TRBV4-1	TRBJ2-3	ASSQVAGTDTQY
TRBV7-3	TRBJ2-1	ASSSNGGAGYNEQF
TRBV5-4	TRBJ2-7	ASSSDRGHEQY
TRBV7-2	TRBJ2-7	ASSLVRASGGSEQY
TRBV7-3	TRBJ2-7	ASSSPPPPQVQY
TRBV2	TRBJ2-1	ASQRVEQF
TRBV20-1	TRBJ2-2	SAREGVAPDTGELF
TRBV2	TRBJ1-3	ASSWDSSNTIY
TRBV15	TRBJ1-1	ATSRPSEYTEAF
TRBV7-2	TRBJ2-7	ASSRGVGGRDYEQY
TRBV9	TRBJ2-3	ASSVDQGGDTQY
TRBV19	TRBJ2-7	ASSVQLAGAIAYEQY
TRBV7-3	TRBJ2-5	ASSLKGSKTQY
TRBV5-1	TRBJ2-7	ASGQGPALYEQY
TRBV7-9	TRBJ2-3	ASSFRDKSTDTQY
TRBV12-5	TRBJ2-1	ASSLGFYSDEQF
TRBV15	TRBJ2-2	ATSRFPGTANTGELF
TRBV13	TRBJ2-7	ASSSEGDEQY
TRBV20-1	TRBJ1-4	SADSRNEKLF
TRBV5-1	TRBJ2-7	ASNTGQGAYEQY
TRBV27	TRBJ2-2	ASRAGTLGGELF
TRBV24-1	TRBJ2-3	ATSASWTGDSNTQY
TRBV2	TRBJ2-3	ASSHDIHDTQY
TRBV9	TRBJ2-7	ASSIKDAYEQY
TRBV7-9	TRBJ1-2	ASSITGEGYGYT
TRBV7-3	TRBJ2-1	ASSLGDRAVGQF
TRBV19	TRBJ1-5	ASSILGSNQPQH
TRBV10-1	TRBJ1-5	ASSESGRESQH
TRBV7-8	TRBJ1-6	ASSSGTGINSPLH
TRBV12-3/TRBV12-4	TRBJ1-6	ASSFRDRGAPLH
TRBV27	TRBJ1-2	ASSLSPLGQGASGYT
TRBV5-4	TRBJ2-3	ATLRWESGTDTQY
TRBV6-7	TRBJ2-7	ASSYSGLSEQY
TRBV2	TRBJ2-1	ASSDFNRADNEQF
TRBV10-3	TRBJ2-7	TMTGNEQY
TRBV4-1	TRBJ1-3	ASSQDEGGIGNTIY
TRBV25-1	TRBJ1-6	ASKGQGSSPLH